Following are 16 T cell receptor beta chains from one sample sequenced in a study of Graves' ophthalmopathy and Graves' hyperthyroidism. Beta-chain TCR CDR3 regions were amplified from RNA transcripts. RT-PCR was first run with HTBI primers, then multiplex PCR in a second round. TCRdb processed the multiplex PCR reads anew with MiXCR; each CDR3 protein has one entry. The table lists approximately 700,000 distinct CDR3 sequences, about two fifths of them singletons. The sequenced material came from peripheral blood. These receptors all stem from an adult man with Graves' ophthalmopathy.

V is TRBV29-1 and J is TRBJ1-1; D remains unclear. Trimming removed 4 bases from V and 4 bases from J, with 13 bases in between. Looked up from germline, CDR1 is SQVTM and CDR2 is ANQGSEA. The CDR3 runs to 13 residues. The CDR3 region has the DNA TGCAGCGTTGGTTCAGGTGTTACCACTGAAGCTTTCTTT. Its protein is CSVGSGVTTEAFF.

CDR3 coding DNA: TGTGCCACCAGCAGCTTTGGGACAGGGCCCTCCGAGCAGTACTTC. Translating it yields CATSSFGTGPSEQYF. The V call is TRBV15, the J call TRBJ2-7, with 9 bases aligning to TRBD1. Germline CDR1 reads LNHNV; CDR2 reads YYDKDF (reference sequence). This CDR3 is 15 amino acids long. V shed 3 bases, J shed 6 bases, and the junction held 9 bases outside the gene matches.

The CDR3 reads CSVEDTGSLPSGANEQYF. For the CDR3, the DNA is TGCAGCGTTGAAGATACAGGGAGCCTTCCCTCTGGGGCCAACGAGCAGTACTTC. The chain recombines TRBV29-1 with TRBJ2-7; possible D gene TRBD1, 6 bases. The CDR3 contains 18 residues. Germline-derived CDR1 and CDR2 are SQVTM and ANQGSEA. Deletions cut 0 bases from V and 5 bases from J, with 26 bases between.

The CDR3 nucleotides read TGTGCCATCACAGGGGGCGAGCATGGCTACACCTTC. It yields the protein CAITGGEHGYTF. The genes are TRBV10-3 and TRBJ1-2; 8 nucleotides line up with TRBD1. Germline CDR1 is ENHRY and CDR2 is SYGVKD. CDR3 size: 12 residues. Trimming removed 7 bases from V and 6 bases from J; junction bases left unmatched: 4.

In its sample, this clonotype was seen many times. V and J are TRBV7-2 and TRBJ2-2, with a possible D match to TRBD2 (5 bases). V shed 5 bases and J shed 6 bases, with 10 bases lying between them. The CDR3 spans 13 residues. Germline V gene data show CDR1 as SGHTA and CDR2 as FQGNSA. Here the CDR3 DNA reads TGTGCCAGCAGCCAAGGGCGGGCCGGGGAGCTGTTTTTT. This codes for CASSQGRAGELFF.

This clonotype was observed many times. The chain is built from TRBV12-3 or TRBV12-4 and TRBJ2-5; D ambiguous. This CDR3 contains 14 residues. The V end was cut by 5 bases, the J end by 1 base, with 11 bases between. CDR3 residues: CASSPQTFQETQYF. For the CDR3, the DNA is TGTGCCAGCAGTCCCCAAACGTTCCAAGAGACCCAGTACTTC.

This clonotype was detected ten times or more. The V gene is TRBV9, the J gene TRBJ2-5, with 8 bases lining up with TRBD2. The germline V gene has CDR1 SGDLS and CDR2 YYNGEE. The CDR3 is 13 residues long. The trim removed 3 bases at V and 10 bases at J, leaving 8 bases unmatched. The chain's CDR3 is CASSEGGGTNQYF. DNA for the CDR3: TGTGCCAGCAGCGAAGGCGGGGGGACTAACCAGTACTTC.

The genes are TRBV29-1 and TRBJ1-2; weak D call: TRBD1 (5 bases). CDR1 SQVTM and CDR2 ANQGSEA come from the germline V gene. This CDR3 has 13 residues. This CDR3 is CSLGDEGTYGYTF. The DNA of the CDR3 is TGCAGTTTAGGGGATGAGGGGACCTATGGCTACACCTTC.

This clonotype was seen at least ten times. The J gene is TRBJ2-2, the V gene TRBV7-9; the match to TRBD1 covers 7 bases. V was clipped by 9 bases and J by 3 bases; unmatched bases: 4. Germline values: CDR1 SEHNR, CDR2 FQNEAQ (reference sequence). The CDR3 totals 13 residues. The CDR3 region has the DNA TGTGCCAGTTACGACAGGGACACCGGGGAGCTGTTTTTT. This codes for CASYDRDTGELFF.

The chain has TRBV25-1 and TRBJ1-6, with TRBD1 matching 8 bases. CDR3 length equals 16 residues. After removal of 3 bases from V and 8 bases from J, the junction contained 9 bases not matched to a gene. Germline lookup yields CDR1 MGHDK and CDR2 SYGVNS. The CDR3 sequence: CASSEHAGGSDSPLHF. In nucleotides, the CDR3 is TGTGCCAGCAGTGAGCATGCAGGGGGCTCGGATTCACCCCTCCACTTT.

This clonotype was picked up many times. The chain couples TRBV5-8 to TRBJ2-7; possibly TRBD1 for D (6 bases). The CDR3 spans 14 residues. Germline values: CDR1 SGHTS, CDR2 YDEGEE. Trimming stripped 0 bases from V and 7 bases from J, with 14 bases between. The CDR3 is CASSLGGTTREQYF. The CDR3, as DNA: TGTGCCAGCAGCTTGGGTGGGACAACCCGGGAGCAGTACTTC.

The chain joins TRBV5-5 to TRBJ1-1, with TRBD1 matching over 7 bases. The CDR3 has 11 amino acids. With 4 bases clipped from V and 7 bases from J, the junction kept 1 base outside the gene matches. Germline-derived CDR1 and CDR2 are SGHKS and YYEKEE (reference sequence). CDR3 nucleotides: TGTGCCAGCAGCGGGACAGATGAAGCTTTCTTT. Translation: CASSGTDEAFF.

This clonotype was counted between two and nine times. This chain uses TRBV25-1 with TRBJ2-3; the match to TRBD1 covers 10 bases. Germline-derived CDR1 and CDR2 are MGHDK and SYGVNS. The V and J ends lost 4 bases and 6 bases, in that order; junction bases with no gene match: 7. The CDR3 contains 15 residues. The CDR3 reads CASSASGTGDDTQYF. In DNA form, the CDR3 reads TGTGCCAGCAGTGCATCCGGGACAGGGGACGATACGCAGTATTTT. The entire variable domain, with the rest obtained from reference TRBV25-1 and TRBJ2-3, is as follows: EADIYQTPRYLVIGTGKKITLECSQTMGHDKMYWYQQDPGMELHLIHYSYGVNSTEKGDLSSESTVSRIRTEHFPLTLESARPSHTSQYLCASSASGTGDDTQYFGPGTRLTVL.

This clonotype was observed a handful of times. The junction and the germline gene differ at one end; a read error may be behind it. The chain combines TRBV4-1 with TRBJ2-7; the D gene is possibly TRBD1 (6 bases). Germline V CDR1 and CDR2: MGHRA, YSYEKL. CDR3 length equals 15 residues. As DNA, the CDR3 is TGCGCCAGCAGCCAAGAACCTGGACAGATCTACGAGCAATACTTC. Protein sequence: CASSQEPGQIYEQYF.

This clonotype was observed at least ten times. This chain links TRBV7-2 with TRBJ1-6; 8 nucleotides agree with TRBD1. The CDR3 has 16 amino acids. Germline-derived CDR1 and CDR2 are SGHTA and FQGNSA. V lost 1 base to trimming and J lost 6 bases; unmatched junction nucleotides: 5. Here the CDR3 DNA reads TGTGCCAGCAGCTTAGGGGTGGGACAGGCTAATTCACCCCTCCACTTT. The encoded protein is CASSLGVGQANSPLHF.

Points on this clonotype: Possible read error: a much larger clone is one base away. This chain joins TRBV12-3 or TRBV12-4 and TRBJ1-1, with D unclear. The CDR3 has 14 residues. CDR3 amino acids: CASGFRASNTEAFF. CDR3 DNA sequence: TGTGCCAGCGGTTTCCGGGCCTCGAACACTGAAGCTTTCTTT.